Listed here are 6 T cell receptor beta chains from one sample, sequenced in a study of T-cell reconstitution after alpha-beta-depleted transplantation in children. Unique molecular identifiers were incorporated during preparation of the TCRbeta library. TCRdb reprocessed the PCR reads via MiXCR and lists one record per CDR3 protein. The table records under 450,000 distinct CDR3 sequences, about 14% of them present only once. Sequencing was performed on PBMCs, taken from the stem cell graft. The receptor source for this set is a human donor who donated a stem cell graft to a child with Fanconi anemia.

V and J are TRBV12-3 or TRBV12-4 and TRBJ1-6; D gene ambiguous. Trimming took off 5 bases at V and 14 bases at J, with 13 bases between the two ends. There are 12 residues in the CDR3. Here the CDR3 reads CASSTTKVSLHF. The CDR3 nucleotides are TGTGCCAGCAGTACGACTAAAGTGTCCCTCCACTTT.

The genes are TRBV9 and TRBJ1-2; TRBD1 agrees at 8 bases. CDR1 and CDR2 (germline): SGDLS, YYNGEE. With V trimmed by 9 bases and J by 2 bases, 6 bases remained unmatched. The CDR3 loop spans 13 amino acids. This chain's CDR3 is CATGQGENYGYTF. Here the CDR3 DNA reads TGTGCCACCGGACAGGGTGAAAACTATGGCTACACCTTC.

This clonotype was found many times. The CDR3 reads CASSPPGVDYGYTF. CDR3 DNA sequence: TGTGCCAGCAGTCCCCCCGGGGTGGACTATGGCTACACCTTC. The chain joins TRBV28 to TRBJ1-2; no reliable D call. Germline CDR1 reads MDHEN; CDR2 reads SYDVKM. The CDR3 is 14 amino acids. Between the trimmed V and J ends, which lost 5 bases and 3 bases, there was a span of 13 bases.

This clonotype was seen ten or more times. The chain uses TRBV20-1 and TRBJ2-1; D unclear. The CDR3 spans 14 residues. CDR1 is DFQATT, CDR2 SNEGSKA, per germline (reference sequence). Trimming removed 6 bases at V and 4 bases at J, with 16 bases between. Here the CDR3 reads CSAPKLVGYNEQFF. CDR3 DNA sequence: TGCAGTGCGCCCAAGTTGGTGGGTTACAATGAGCAGTTCTTC.

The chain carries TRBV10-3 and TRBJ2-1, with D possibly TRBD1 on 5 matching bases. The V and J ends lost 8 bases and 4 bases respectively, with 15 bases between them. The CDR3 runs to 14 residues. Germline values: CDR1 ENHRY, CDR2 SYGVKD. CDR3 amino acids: CAIGGPGRYNEQFF. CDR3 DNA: TGTGCCATCGGTGGGCCAGGGCGGTACAATGAGCAGTTCTTC.

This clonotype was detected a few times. As DNA, the CDR3 is TGTGCCAGTAGTATAGACAGAGGGGGGCCCGACAATGAGCAGTTCTTC. Translated: CASSIDRGGPDNEQFF. The V call is TRBV19, the J call TRBJ2-1; D tentatively reads TRBD1 or TRBD2 (6 bases each). The V gene lost 0 bases and the J gene lost 5 bases, with 14 bases spanning the gap. The CDR3 is 16 amino acids. The germline gives CDR1 LNHDA, CDR2 SQIVND (reference sequence).